This TCR beta chain was sequenced for a study of control samples from healthy donors and cancer patients (TCRdb year 2020). This clone occurred once. Its antigen is currently not known. No base quality information exists; no much larger clone differs at one position. The library was obtained by the immunoSEQ multiplex PCR assay. In TCRdb, the immuneACCESS table is reduced to in-frame sequences with V and J assigned. These tables do not hold every clone; where another copy was compared, an unresolved V gene accounts for under half, and the others remain unexplained. This sample lists 100,000 to 150,000 clones; around 90% were detected once. The biggest ten clones account for about 8.7% of the sample. CDR1 and CDR2 are drawn from the germline V gene: SGHRS, YFSETQ. The junction shows trimming of 0 bases on V and 2 bases on J, plus 9 bases between the germline ends. From the cysteine up to the phenylalanine, the CDR3 has a length of 15 residues. Of the read, only the CDR3 DNA is kept; its 45 bases are in frame from base 1.

Sequenced material: blood. The sequence derives from a man aged 35-49 years in good health. The chain joins TRBV5-1 to TRBJ2-1, with the D gene not confidently named. The DNA sequence follows: TGCGCCAGCAGCTTGGGGGCAAGAGCCTACAATGAGCAGTTCTTC. It translates as CASSLGARAYNEQFF.